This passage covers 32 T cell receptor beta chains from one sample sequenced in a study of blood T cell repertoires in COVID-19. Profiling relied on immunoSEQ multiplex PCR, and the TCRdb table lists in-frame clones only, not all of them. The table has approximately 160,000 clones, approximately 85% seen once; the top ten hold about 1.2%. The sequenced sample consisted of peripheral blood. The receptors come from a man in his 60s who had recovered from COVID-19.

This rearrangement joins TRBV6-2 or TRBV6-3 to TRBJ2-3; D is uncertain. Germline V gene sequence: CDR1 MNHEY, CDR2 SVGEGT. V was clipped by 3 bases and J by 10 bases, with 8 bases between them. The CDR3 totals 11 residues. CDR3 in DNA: TGTGCCAGCAGTTATGGGCTCGCGCAGTATTTT. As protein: CASSYGLAQYF.

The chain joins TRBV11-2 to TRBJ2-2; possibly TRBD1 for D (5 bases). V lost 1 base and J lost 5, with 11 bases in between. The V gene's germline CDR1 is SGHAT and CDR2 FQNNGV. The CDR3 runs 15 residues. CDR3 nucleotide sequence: TGTGCCAGCAGCTTAGGCACAGGACGGACCGGGGAGCTGTTTTTT. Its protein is CASSLGTGRTGELFF.

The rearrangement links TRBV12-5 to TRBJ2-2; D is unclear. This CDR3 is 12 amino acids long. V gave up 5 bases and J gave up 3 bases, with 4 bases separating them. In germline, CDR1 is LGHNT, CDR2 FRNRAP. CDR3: CASGLDTGELFF. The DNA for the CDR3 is TGTGCTAGTGGTCTCGACACCGGGGAGCTGTTTTTT. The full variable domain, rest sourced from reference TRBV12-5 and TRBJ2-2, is DARVTQTPRHKVTEMGQEVTMRCQPILGHNTVFWYRQTMMQGLELLAYFRNRAPLDDSGMPKDRFSAEMPDATLATLKIQPSEPRDSAVYFCASGLDTGELFFGEGSRLTVL.

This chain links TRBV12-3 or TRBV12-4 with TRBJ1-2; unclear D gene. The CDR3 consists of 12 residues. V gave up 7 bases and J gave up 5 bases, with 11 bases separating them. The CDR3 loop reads CASTLVGYGYTF. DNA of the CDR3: TGTGCCAGCACCCTGGTCGGTTATGGCTACACCTTC.

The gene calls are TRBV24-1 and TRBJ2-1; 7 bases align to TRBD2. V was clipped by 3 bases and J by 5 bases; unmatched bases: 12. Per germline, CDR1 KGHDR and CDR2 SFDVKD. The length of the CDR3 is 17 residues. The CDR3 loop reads CATSDPTRERGNNEQFF. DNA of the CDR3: TGTGCCACCAGTGATCCAACGAGGGAGCGGGGAAACAATGAGCAGTTCTTC.

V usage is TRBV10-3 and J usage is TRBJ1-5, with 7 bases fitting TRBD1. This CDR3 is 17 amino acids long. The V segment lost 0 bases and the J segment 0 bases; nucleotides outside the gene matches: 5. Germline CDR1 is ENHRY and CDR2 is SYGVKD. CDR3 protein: CAISESQTGPSNQPQHF. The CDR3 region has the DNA TGTGCCATCAGTGAGTCCCAGACAGGGCCTAGCAATCAGCCCCAGCATTTT.

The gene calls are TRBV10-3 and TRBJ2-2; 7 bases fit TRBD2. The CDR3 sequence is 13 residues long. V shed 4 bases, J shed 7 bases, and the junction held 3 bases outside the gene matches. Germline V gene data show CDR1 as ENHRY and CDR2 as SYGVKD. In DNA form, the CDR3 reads TGTGCCATCAGTGGAGGGGAGGGCGGGGAGCTGTTTTTT. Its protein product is CAISGGEGGELFF.

The CDR3 bases are TGTGCCAGCAGCTCAGGGTTATGGACTGAAGCTTTCTTT. Its protein product is CASSSGLWTEAFF. The chain is built from TRBV7-9 and TRBJ1-1, with D perhaps TRBD1 (5 bases). The CDR3 is made up of 13 amino acids. Germline CDR1 is SEHNR and CDR2 is FQNEAQ (reference sequence). V was trimmed by 4 bases and J by 5 bases, leaving 11 bases between them.

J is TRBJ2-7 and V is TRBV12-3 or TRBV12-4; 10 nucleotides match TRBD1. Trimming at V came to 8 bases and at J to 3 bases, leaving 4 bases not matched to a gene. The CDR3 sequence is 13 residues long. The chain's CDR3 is CASLRDRGYEQYF. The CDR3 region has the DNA TGTGCCAGCCTCCGGGACAGGGGCTACGAGCAGTACTTC.

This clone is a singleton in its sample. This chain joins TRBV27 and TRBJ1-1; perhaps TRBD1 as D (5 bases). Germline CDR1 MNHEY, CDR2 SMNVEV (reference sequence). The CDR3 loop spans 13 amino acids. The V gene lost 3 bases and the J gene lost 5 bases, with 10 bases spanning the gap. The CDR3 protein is CASSLKGLTEAFF. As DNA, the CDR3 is TGTGCCAGCAGTTTGAAGGGGTTAACTGAAGCTTTCTTT.

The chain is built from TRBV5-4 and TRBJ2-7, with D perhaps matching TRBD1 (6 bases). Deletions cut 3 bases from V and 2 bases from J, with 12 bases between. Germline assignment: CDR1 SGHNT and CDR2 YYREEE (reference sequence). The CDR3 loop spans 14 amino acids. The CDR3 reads CASSSWTVPYEQYF. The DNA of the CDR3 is TGTGCCAGCAGCTCCTGGACAGTTCCCTACGAGCAGTACTTC.

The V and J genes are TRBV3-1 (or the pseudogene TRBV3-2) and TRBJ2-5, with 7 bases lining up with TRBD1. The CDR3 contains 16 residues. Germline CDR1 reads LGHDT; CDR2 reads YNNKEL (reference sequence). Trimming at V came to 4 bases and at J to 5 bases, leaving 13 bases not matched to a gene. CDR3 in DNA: TGTGCCAGCAGCCTTCGTAGACAGGGTGGGGCGGAGACCCAGTACTTC. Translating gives CASSLRRQGGAETQYF.

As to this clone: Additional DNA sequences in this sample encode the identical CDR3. The CDR3 loop reads CASSLAGSYNEQFF. CDR3 nucleotides: TGTGCCAGCAGCTTGGCGGGCAGCTACAATGAGCAGTTCTTC. V is TRBV7-9 and J is TRBJ2-1, with a possible D match to TRBD2 (5 bases). V was clipped by 3 bases and J by 3 bases, with 9 bases between them. The CDR3 is made up of 14 amino acids. Germline V gives CDR1 SEHNR, CDR2 FQNEAQ (reference sequence).

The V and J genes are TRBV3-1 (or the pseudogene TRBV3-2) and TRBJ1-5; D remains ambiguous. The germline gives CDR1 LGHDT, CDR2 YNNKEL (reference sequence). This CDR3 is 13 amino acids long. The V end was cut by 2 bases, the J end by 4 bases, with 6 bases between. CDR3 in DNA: TGTGCCAGCAGCCAAATTCCTAATCAGCCCCAGCATTTT. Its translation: CASSQIPNQPQHF.

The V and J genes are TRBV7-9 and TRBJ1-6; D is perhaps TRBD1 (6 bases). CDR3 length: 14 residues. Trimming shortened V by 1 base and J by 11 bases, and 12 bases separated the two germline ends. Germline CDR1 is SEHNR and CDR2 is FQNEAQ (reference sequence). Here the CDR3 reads CASSLEGEQTPLHF. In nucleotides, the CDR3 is TGTGCCAGCAGCTTAGAGGGGGAACAAACACCCCTCCACTTT.

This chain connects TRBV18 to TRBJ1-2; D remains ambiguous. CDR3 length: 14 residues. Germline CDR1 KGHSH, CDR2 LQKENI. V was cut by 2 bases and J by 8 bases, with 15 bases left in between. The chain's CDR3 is CASSPSGQEDGYTF. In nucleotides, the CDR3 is TGTGCCAGCTCACCAAGCGGCCAGGAAGACGGCTACACCTTC. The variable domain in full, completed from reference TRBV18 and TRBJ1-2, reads NAGVMQNPRHLVRRRGQEARLRCSPMKGHSHVYWYRQLPEEGLKFMVYLQKENIIDESGMPKERFSAEFPKEGPSILRIQQVVRGDSAAYFCASSPSGQEDGYTFGSGTRLTVV.

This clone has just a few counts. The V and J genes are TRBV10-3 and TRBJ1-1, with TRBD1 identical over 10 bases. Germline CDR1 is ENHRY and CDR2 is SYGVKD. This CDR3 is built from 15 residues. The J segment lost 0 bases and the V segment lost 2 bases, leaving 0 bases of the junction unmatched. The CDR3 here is CAISEGTGVNTEAFF. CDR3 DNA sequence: TGTGCCATCAGTGAGGGGACAGGGGTGAACACTGAAGCTTTCTTT.

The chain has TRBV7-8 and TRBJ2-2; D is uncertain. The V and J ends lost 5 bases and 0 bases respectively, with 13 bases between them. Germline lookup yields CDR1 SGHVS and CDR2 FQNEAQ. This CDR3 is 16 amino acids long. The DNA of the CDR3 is TGTGCCAGCAGCGGCCGGCAGGTTACGAACACCGGGGAGCTGTTTTTT. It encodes CASSGRQVTNTGELFF.

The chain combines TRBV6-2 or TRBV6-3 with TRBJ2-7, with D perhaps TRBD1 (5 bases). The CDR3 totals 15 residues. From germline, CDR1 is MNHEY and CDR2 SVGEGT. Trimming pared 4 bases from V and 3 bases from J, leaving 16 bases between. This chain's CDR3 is CASSWGVGLLYEQYF. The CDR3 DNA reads TGTGCCAGCAGTTGGGGTGTGGGGCTCCTCTACGAGCAGTACTTC.

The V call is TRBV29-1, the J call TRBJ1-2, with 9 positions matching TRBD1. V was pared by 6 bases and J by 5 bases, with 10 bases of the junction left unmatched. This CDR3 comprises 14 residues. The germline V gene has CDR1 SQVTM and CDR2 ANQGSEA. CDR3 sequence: CSVRPGQGLYGYTF. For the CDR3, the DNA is TGCAGCGTCCGACCGGGACAGGGACTATATGGCTACACCTTC.

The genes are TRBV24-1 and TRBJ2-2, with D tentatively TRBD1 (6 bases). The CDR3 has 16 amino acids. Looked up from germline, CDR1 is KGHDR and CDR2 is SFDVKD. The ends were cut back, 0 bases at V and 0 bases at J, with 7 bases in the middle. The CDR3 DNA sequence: TGTGCCACCAGTGATTTGTCAGGGGCGAACACCGGGGAGCTGTTTTTT. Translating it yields CATSDLSGANTGELFF.

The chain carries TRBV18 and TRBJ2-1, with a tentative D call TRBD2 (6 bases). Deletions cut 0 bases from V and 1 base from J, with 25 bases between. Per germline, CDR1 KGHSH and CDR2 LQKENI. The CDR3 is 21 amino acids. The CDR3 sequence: CASSPPRDRLEPPVSYNEQFF. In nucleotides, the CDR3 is TGTGCCAGCTCACCACCGCGGGACCGGCTGGAACCACCCGTATCCTACAATGAGCAGTTCTTC.

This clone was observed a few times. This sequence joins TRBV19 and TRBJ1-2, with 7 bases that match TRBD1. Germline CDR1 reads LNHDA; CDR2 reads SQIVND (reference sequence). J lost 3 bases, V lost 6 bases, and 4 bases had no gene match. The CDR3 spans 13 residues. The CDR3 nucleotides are TGTGCCAGTAGCCTTACAGGGGACTATGGCTACACCTTC. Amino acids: CASSLTGDYGYTF.

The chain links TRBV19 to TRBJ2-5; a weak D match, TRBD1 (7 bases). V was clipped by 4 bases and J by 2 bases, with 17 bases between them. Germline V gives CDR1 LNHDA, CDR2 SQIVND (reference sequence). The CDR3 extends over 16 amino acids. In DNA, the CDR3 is TGTGCCAGTAGTAAATCTCCGGCGGGACAGCAAGAGACCCAGTACTTC. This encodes CASSKSPAGQQETQYF. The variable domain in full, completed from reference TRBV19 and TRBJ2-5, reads DGGITQSPKYLFRKEGQNVTLSCEQNLNHDAMYWYRQDPGQGLRLIYYSQIVNDFQKGDIAEGYSVSREKKESFPLTVTSAQKNPTAFYLCASSKSPAGQQETQYFGPGTRLLVL.

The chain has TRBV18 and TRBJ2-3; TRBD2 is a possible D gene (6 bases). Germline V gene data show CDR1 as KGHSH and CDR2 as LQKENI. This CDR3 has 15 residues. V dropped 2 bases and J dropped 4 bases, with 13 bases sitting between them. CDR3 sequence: CASSPVSPGADTQYF. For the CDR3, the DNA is TGTGCCAGCTCACCAGTTAGCCCGGGGGCAGATACGCAGTATTTT.

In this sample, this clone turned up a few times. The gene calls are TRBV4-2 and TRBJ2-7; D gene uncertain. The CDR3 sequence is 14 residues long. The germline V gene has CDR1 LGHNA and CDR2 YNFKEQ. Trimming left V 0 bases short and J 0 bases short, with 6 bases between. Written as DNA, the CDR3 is TGTGCCAGCAGCCAAGAACCCAGCTCCTACGAGCAGTACTTC. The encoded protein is CASSQEPSSYEQYF.

CDR3 region: CASSPKEDIAWTDTQYF. CDR3 DNA: TGTGCCAGCTCACCCAAAGAGGATATAGCCTGGACAGATACGCAGTATTTT. The chain is built from TRBV18 and TRBJ2-3; D is undetermined. V was clipped by 3 bases and J by 3 bases, with 19 bases between them. This CDR3 region has 17 residues. Germline CDR1 reads KGHSH; CDR2 reads LQKENI.

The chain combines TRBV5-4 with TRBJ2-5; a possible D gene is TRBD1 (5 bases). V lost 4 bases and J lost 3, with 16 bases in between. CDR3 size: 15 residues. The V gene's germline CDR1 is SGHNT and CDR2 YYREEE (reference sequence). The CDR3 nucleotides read TGTGCCAGCAGCCTGCGAGGCAGGGTGGAAGAGACCCAGTACTTC. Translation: CASSLRGRVEETQYF.

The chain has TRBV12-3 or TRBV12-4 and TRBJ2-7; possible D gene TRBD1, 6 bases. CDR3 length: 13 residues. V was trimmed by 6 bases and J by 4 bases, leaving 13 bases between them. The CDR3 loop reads CASRSAGAYEQYF. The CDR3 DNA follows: TGTGCCAGCAGGTCGGCAGGGGCTTACGAGCAGTACTTC.

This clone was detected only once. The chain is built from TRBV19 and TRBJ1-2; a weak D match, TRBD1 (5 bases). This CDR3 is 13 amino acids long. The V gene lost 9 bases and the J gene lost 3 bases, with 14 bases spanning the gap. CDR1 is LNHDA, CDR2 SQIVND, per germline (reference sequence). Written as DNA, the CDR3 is TGTGCCAGCGACCAACGGGGGGACTATGGCTACACCTTC. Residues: CASDQRGDYGYTF.

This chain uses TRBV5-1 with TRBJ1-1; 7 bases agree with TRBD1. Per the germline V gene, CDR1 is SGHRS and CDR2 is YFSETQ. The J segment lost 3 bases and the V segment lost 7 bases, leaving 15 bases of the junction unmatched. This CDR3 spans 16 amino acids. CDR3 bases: TGCGCCAGCGTTCTACTACCGGGTACAGGGGACACTGAAGCTTTCTTT. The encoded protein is CASVLLPGTGDTEAFF. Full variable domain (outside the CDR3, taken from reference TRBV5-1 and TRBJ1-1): KAGVTQTPRYLIKTRGQQVTLSCSPISGHRSVSWYQQTPGQGLQFLFEYFSETQRNKGNFPGRFSGRQFSNSRSEMNVSTLELGDSALYLCASVLLPGTGDTEAFFGQGTRLTVV.

CDR3 amino acids: CASSQAGLEGYTF. The CDR3 DNA is TGTGCCAGCAGCCAGGCAGGGTTGGAAGGCTACACCTTC. The V call is TRBV3-1 (or the pseudogene TRBV3-2), the J call TRBJ1-2, with D maybe TRBD1 (5 bases). V lost 3 bases and J 8 bases, leaving 13 bases between the germline ends. The CDR3 is made up of 13 amino acids. Germline CDR1 is LGHDT and CDR2 is YNNKEL (reference sequence).